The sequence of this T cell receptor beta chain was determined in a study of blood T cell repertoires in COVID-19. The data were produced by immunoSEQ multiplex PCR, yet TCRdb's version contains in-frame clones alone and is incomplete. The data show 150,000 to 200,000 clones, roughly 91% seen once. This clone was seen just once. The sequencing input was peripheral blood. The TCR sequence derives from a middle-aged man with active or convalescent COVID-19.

The DNA of the CDR3 is TGTGCCAGCAGCCCATGGGCCAGGGGTAGTGATACGCAGTATTTT. Its protein product is CASSPWARGSDTQYF. The chain is built from TRBV5-8 and TRBJ2-3; TRBD1 is a possible D gene (6 bases). The CDR3 spans 15 residues. Trimming took off 4 bases at V and 6 bases at J, with 18 bases between the two ends. Looked up from germline, CDR1 is SGHTS and CDR2 is YDEGEE. Variable domain in full (rest from reference TRBV5-8 and TRBJ2-3): EAGVTQSPTHLIKTRGQQATLRCSPISGHTSVYWYQQALGLGLQFLLWYDEGEERNRGNFPPRFSGRQFPNYSSELNVNALELEDSALYLCASSPWARGSDTQYFGPGTRLTVL.